The source of this T cell receptor (beta chain) is a study of blood T cell repertoires in COVID-19. Study overall: Donors in the United States, Italy and Spain gave samples during acute or convalescent COVID-19. Sources were T cells, B-cell-depleted T cells, or PBMCs; the material itself was cDNA or gDNA.

Methods used by the authors: Researchers report that nucleated cell counts were estimated from reference gene primer amplification. Method: immunoSEQ multiplex PCR; TCRdb's copy keeps in-frame clones and lacks some. For V, J and clone size, that table is used; D and trimming come from the DNA. The repertoire holds a few hundred thousand clones, with roughly 81% as singletons. The trim removed 5 bases at V and 14 bases at J, leaving 11 bases unmatched. The CDR3 has 13 amino acids. Germline-derived CDR1 and CDR2 are KGHDR and SFDVKD. V and J are TRBV24-1 and TRBJ2-1, with TRBD2 matching over 7 bases. The sequence derives from a man aged 35-49 years with acute or convalescent COVID-19. The sample comprised peripheral blood. The CDR3 DNA is TGTGCCACCAGTGGGTCCGGGACTACCGGGGAGTTCTTC. It yields the protein CATSGSGTTGEFF.